The present entry profiles one T cell receptor beta chain with its context. There are 15 residues in the CDR3. After removal of 1 base from V and 7 bases from J, the junction contained 9 bases not matched to a gene. Per the germline V gene, CDR1 is SGHNT and CDR2 is YYREEE (reference sequence). This specimen comes from a study of blood T cell repertoires in COVID-19. Study in general: The United States, Italy and Spain provided the acute and convalescent COVID-19 samples. The analysed material was cDNA or gDNA that came from T cells, B-cell-depleted T cells, or PBMCs.

Authors' processing steps: Reference gene primers were amplified, and this amplification served to estimate nucleated cell counts. Sequencing used immunoSEQ multiplex PCR; TCRdb keeps in-frame clones, though not all of them. V and J calls plus clone size are reproduced from that table; the DNA served to infer D and trimming. The sample includes about 70,000 clones, roughly 91% of them seen just once. Sequenced: peripheral blood. This chain links TRBV5-4 with TRBJ1-2; 8 bases are a match to TRBD1. This clonotype was sampled from a woman between 18 and 29 years old with acute or convalescent COVID-19. The CDR3: CASSLLTHRGTGYTF. CDR3 sequence (DNA): TGTGCCAGCAGCTTGCTCACGCACAGGGGGACTGGCTACACCTTC.